The entry below describes one T cell receptor (beta chain). The data are from a study of T cell clones after liver transplantation. V was pared by 2 bases and J by 14 bases, with 5 bases of the junction left unmatched. CDR1 and CDR2 (germline): SGDLS, YYNGEE. The CDR3 is made up of 13 amino acids. Assay used: immunoSEQ multiplex PCR; TCRdb lists only in-frame clones, some missing. This table holds tens of thousands of clones, around four fifths found once. Sequencing was performed on CD4+ T cells from blood, taken approximately 3.5 years after liver transplant. V gene TRBV9 combines with J gene TRBJ1-6, with 9 bases fitting TRBD1. This sequence originates from a human patient who received a liver transplant. The graft donor may be the source of some T cells. Here the CDR3 DNA reads TGTGCCAGCAGCGTGGGACAGGGTTCCACCCTCCACTTT. Protein: CASSVGQGSTLHF.